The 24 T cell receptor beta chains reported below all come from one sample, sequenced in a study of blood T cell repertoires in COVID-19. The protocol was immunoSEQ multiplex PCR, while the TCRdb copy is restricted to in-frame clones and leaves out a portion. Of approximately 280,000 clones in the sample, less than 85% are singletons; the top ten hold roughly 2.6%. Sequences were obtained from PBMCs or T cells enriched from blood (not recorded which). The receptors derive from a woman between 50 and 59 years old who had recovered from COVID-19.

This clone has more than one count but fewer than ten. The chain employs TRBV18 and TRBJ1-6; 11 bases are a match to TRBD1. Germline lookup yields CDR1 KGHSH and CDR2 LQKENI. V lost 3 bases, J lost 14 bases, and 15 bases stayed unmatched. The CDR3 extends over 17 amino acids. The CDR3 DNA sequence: TGTGCCAGCTCACCCATGGATGGGACAGGGGGACAGGGGGCCCTCCACTTT. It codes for CASSPMDGTGGQGALHF.

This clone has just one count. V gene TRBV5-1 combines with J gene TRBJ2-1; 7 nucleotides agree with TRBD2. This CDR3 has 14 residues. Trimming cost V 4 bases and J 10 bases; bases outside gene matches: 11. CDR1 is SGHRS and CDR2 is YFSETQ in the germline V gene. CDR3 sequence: CASSLAGVGGEQFF. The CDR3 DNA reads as TGCGCCAGCAGCCTCGCGGGAGTGGGGGGGGAGCAGTTCTTC.

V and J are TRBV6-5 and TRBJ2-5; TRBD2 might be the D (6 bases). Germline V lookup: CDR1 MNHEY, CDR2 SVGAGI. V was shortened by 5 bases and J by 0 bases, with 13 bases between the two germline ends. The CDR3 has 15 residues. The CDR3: CASSLRAGYQETQYF. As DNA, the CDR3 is TGTGCCAGCAGTCTGCGGGCGGGGTACCAAGAGACCCAGTACTTC.

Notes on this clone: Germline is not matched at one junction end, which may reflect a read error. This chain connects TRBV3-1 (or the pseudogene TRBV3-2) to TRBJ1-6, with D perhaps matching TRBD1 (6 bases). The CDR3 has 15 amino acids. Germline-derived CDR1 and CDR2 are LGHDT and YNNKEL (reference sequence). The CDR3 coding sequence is TGTGCCAGCAGTCGCACAGGGTCCTTTAATTCACCCCTCCACTTT. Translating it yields CASSRTGSFNSPLHF.

CDR3: CASRLFDGTYGYTF. In nucleotides, the CDR3 is TGTGCCAGCAGACTATTTGACGGGACTTATGGCTACACCTTC. This sequence joins TRBV28 and TRBJ1-2; tentatively, D is TRBD1 (5 bases). V was trimmed by 6 bases and J by 5 bases, leaving 16 bases between them. Germline V gene data show CDR1 as MDHEN and CDR2 as SYDVKM. This CDR3 spans 14 amino acids.

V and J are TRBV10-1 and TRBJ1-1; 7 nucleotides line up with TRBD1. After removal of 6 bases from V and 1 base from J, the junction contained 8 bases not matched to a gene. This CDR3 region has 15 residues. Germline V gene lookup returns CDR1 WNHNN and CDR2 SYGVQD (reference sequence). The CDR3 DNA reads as TGCGCCAGCAGGAGGGACAGCCACACGAACACTGAAGCTTTCTTT. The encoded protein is CASRRDSHTNTEAFF.

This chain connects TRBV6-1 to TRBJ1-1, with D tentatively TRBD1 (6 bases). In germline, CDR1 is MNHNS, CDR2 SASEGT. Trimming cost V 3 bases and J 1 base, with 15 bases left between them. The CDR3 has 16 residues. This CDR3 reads CASSDGQGIGNTEAFF. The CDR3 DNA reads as TGTGCCAGCAGTGATGGGCAGGGGATAGGGAACACTGAAGCTTTCTTT.

In DNA form, the CDR3 reads TGTGCCAGCGGTCCTCTCTCCGTCGGGGGGGCAGCAGATACGCAGTATTTT. Translated, it gives CASGPLSVGGAADTQYF. This rearrangement joins TRBV14 to TRBJ2-3; TRBD2 agrees at 8 bases. Germline V gives CDR1 SGHDN, CDR2 FVKESK. V trimming: 8 bases; J trimming: 4 bases; junction bases outside the gene matches: 17. CDR3 size: 17 residues.

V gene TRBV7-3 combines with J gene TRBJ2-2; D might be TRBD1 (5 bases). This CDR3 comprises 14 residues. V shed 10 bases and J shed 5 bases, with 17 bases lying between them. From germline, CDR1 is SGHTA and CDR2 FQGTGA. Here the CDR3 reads CATITGAGTGELFF. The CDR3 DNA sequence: TGTGCCACTATAACTGGGGCAGGGACCGGGGAGCTGTTTTTT.

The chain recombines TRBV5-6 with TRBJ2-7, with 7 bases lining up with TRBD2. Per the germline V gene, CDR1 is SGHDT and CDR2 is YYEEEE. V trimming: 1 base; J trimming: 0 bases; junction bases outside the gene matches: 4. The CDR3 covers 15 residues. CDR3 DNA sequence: TGTGCCAGCAGCTTGTCCGGGGGGTCCTCCTACGAGCAGTACTTC. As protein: CASSLSGGSSYEQYF.

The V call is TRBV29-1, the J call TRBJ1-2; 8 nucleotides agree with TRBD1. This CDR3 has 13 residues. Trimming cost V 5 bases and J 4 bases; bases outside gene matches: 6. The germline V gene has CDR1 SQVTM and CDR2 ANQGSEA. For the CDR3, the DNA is TGCAGCGTTTACACCGGGACAGGCTATGGCTACACCTTC. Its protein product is CSVYTGTGYGYTF.

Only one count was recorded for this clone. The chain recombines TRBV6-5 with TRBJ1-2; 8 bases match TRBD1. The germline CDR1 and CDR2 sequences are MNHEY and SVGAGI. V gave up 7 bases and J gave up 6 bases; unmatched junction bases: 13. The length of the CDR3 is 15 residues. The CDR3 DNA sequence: TGTGCCAGCAAGACAAGCGGACAGGGTTATAATGGCTACACCTTC. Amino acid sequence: CASKTSGQGYNGYTF.

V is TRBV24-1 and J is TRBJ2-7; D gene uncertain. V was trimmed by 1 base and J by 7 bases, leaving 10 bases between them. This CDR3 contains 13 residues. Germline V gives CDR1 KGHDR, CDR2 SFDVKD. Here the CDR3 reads CATSDFKAGEQYF. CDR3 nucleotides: TGTGCCACCAGTGATTTTAAGGCCGGGGAGCAGTACTTC.

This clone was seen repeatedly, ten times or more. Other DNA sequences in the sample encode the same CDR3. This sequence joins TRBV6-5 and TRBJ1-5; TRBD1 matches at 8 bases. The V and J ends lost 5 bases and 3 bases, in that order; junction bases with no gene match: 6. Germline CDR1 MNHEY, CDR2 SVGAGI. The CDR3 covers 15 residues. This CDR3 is CASSPDRGSNQPQHF. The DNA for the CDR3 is TGTGCCAGCAGTCCCGACAGGGGATCCAATCAGCCCCAGCATTTT.

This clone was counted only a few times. CDR3 residues: CASSGLAENNEQFF. CDR3 DNA: TGCGCCAGCAGCGGACTAGCGGAAAACAATGAGCAGTTCTTC. J is TRBJ2-1 and V is TRBV10-2, with 10 bases fitting TRBD2. The CDR3 runs to 14 residues. Germline assignment: CDR1 WSHSY and CDR2 SAAADI. With 6 bases clipped from V and 5 bases from J, the junction kept 4 bases outside the gene matches.

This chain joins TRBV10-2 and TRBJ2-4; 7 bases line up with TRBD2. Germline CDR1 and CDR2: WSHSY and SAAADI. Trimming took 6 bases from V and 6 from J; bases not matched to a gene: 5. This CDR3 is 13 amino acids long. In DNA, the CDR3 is TGCGCCAGCAGGACGGGAGGAGGAAACATTCAGTACTTC. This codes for CASRTGGGNIQYF.

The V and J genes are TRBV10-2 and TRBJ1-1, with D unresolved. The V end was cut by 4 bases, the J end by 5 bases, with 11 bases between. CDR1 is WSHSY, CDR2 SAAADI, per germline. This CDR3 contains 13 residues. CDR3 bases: TGCGCCAGCAGTGCAGGCGTTTGGACTGAAGCTTTCTTT. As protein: CASSAGVWTEAFF.

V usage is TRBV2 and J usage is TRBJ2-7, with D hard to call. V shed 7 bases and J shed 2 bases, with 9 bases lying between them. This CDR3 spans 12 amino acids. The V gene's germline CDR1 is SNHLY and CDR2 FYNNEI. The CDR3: CASNGPPYEQYF. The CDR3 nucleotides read TGTGCCAGCAATGGGCCCCCCTACGAGCAGTACTTC.

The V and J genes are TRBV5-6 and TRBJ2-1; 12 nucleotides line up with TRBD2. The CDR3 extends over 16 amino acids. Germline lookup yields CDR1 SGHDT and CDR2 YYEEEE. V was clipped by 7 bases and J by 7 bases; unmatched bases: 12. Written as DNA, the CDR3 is TGTGCCAGCTTCAGGCGAGGCCTAGCGGGAGGGAATGAGCAGTTCTTC. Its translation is CASFRRGLAGGNEQFF.

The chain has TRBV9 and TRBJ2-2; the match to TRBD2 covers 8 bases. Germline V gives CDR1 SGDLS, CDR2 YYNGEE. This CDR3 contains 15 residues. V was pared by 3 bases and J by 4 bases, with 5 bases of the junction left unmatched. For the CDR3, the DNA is TGTGCCAGCAGCGCGGGGACTAGTGTCACCGGGGAGCTGTTTTTT. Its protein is CASSAGTSVTGELFF.

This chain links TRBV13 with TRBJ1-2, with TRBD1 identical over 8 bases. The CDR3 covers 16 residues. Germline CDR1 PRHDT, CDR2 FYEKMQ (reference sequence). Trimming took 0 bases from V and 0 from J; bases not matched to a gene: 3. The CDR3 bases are TGTGCCAGCAGCTTAGGGACAGGGGTGACTAACTATGGCTACACCTTC. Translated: CASSLGTGVTNYGYTF.

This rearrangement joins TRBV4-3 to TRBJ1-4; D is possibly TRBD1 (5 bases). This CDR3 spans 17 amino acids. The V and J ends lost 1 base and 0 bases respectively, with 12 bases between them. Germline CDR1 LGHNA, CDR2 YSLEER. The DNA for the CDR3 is TGCGCCAGCAGCCAAGGGACACCTATGTCAACTAATGAAAAACTGTTTTTT. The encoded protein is CASSQGTPMSTNEKLFF.

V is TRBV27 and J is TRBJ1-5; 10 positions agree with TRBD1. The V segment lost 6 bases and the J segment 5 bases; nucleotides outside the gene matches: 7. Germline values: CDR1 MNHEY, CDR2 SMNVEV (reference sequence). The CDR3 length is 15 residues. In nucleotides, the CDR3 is TGTGCCAGCAGCTGGGCCGGGACAGGGGATCAGCCCCAGCATTTT. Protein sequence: CASSWAGTGDQPQHF.

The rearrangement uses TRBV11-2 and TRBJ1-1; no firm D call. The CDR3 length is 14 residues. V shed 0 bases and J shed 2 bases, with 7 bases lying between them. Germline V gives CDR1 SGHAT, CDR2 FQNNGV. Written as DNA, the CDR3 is TGTGCCAGCAGCTTAGACGCAGTCAACACTGAAGCTTTCTTT. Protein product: CASSLDAVNTEAFF.